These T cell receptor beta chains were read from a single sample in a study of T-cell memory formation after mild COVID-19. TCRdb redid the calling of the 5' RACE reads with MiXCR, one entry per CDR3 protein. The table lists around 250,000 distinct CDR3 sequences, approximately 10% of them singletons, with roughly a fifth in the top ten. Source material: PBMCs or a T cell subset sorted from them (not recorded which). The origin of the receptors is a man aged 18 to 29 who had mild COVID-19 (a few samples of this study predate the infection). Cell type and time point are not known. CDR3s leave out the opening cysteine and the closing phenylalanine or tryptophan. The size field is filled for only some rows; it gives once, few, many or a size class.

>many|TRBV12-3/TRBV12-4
ASSSQGQPQH
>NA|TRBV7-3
ASSTTSGSYNEQF
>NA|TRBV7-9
ASSSDSAIPYEQY
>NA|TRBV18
ASSPGMTGYSNQPQH
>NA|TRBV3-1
ASSQGTGGDGELF
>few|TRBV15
ATSRGPGVEETQY
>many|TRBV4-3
ASSQERGQGAYNEQF
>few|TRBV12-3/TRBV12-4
ASSHSGGPRGQY
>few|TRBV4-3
ASSQVGTSGGLRF
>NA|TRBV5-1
ASHTPATPYNEQF
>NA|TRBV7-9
ASSRLAGPSGANVLT
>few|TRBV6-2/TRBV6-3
ASQTGVSSTDTQY
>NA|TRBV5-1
ASSGSGGWTDTQY
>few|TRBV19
ASSSYGNQPQH
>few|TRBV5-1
ASSLEGASNQPQH
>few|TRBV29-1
SVGTGTEAF
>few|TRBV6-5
ASQGDKGGYT
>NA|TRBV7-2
ASSFNYARGYGYT
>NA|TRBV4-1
ASSQDGDSSGNTIY
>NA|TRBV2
ASSWDMSSYNEQF
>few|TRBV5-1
ASSLSGQGVEAF
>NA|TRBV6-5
ASSYRRGSHQETQY
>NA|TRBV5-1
ASSFAGTEETQY
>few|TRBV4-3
ASSQDRGVRTEAF
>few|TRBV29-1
SVPAGGSEAF
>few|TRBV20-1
SASLLAGKETQY
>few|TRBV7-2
ASSLGNEKLF
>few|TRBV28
ASSLWGYSNQPQH
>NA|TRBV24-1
ATSDPLRVEQF
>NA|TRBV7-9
ATRRVLGTEAF
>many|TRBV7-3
ASSSTGGLETQY
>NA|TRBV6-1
ASSSVTEAF
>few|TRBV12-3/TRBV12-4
ASTQGGDQPQH